This is a list of T cell receptor beta chains from one sample in a study of long-term antiretroviral therapy in people with HIV. The table came from immunoSEQ multiplex PCR; TCRdb's copy has only in-frame clones and leaves some out. The sample carries around 20,000 clones, approximately 84% recorded once. Sequences were derived from unsorted PBMCs, sampled 0.9 years after starting antiretroviral therapy. The receptors originated from a man younger than 35 with HIV. Both conserved end residues are part of each CDR3. The D gene is left open where the match is weak. Size is omitted from some rows. Given values are once, few, many or a class for expanded clones.

>TRBJ2-1|.|TRBD1|TRBV19
CASSIGGQDHNEQFF
TGTGCCAGTAGTATTGGCGGACAGGATCACAATGAGCAGTTCTTC
>TRBJ1-1|.|.|TRBV23-1
CASSQSQGWSLVEVAFF
TGCGCCAGCAGTCAAAGTCAAGGCTGGTCCTTAGTTGAGGTAGCTTTCTTT
>TRBJ2-4|.|.|TRBV5-5
CASSFGLGKNIQYF
TGTGCCAGCAGCTTTGGACTCGGCAAAAACATTCAGTACTTC
>TRBJ2-1|.|TRBD2|TRBV4-1
CASSQGIAGGYNEQFF
TGCGCCAGCAGCCAAGGGATAGCGGGGGGATACAATGAGCAGTTCTTC
>TRBJ1-6|once|.|TRBV6-6
CASSYDAMWLQF
TGTGCCAGCAGTTACGACGCGATGTGGCTGCAATTT
>TRBJ1-1|.|.|TRBV19
CASSIVSGNTEAFF
TGTGCCAGTAGTATTGTTAGTGGTAACACTGAAGCTTTCTTT
>TRBJ2-7|once|.|TRBV7-9
CASSPVLATYEQYF
TGTGCCAGCAGCCCTGTCCTGGCAACCTACGAGCAGTACTTC
>TRBJ2-1|.|.|TRBV6-1
CASMRRAYNEQFF
TGTGCCAGCATGAGGAGGGCCTACAATGAGCAGTTCTTC
>TRBJ2-3|.|.|TRBV9
CASSVSVQSTDTQYF
TGTGCCAGCAGCGTATCGGTCCAGAGCACAGATACGCAGTATTTT
>TRBJ1-1|.|.|TRBV27
CASSLSMGRTEAFF
TGTGCCAGCAGTTTATCCATGGGTCGGACTGAAGCTTTCTTT
>TRBJ2-5|.|.|TRBV29-1
CSVEGRFQETQYF
TGCAGCGTTGAAGGCCGGTTCCAAGAGACCCAGTACTTC
>TRBJ2-7|.|TRBD1|TRBV6-6
CASSLAGGSYEQYF
TGTGCCAGCAGTTTGGCAGGGGGTTCCTACGAGCAGTACTTC
>TRBJ2-5|.|.|TRBV5-5
CASSLVPEEWETQYF
TGTGCCAGCAGCTTAGTACCCGAGGAGTGGGAGACCCAGTACTTC
>TRBJ1-5|.|.|TRBV9
CASSPGDSSNQPQHF
TGTGCCAGCAGCCCCGGTGACAGTAGCAATCAGCCCCAGCATTTT
>TRBJ2-7|.|TRBD1|TRBV7-9
CASSLDLDRGPYEQYF
TGTGCCAGCAGCTTAGATCTGGACAGGGGGCCCTACGAGCAGTACTTC
>TRBJ2-3|.|.|TRBV11-2
CASSLDSADGYF
TGTGCCAGCAGCTTAGATTCAGCCGACGGTTATTTT
>TRBJ2-6|.|.|TRBV5-1
CASGPRGNGANVLTF
TGCGCCAGCGGGCCCAGGGGTAATGGGGCCAACGTCCTGACTTTC
>TRBJ2-2|.|.|TRBV15
CATSRDYGRLTGELFF
TGTGCCACCAGCAGAGATTACGGAAGACTCACCGGGGAGCTGTTTTTT
>TRBJ2-1|.|.|TRBV11-2
CASSIGVEQFF
TGTGCCAGCAGTATAGGGGTTGAGCAGTTCTTC
>TRBJ1-1|.|.|TRBV5-1
CASSLGIDRLEAFF
TGCGCCAGCAGCTTGGGTATAGACAGACTTGAAGCTTTCTTT
>TRBJ1-4|once|TRBD1|TRBV6-1
CASSEAPTGTDNEKLFF
TGTGCCAGCAGTGAAGCTCCGACCGGGACAGATAATGAAAAACTGTTTTTT
>TRBJ2-2|.|.|TRBV4-2
CASSPLLDVTGELFF
TGTGCCAGCAGCCCGCTTCTGGATGTCACCGGGGAGCTGTTTTTT
>TRBJ1-5|.|.|TRBV6-1
CASSEDQYSNQPQHF
TGTGCCAGCAGTGAAGACCAGTATAGCAATCAGCCCCAGCATTTT
>TRBJ2-2|.|.|TRBV4-1
CASRNYRVSTGELFF
TGCGCCAGCAGGAATTACAGGGTTTCCACCGGGGAGCTGTTTTTT
>TRBJ1-1|.|.|TRBV25-1
CASSGAEAFF
TGTGCCAGCAGTGGGGCTGAAGCTTTCTTT
>TRBJ2-7|.|.|TRBV5-6
CASSRRLWVEQYF
TGTGCCAGCAGCAGGCGACTGTGGGTCGAGCAGTACTTC
>TRBJ1-2|few|TRBD1|TRBV6-1
CASSERGQGYGYTF
TGTGCCAGCAGTGAACGGGGACAGGGGTATGGCTACACCTTC
>TRBJ2-3|.|.|TRBV29-1
CSVEQERGTDTQYF
TGCAGCGTTGAGCAGGAAAGGGGCACAGATACGCAGTATTTT
>TRBJ2-1|.|.|TRBV6-5
CASMQLPYNEQFF
TGTGCCAGCATGCAGCTTCCCTACAATGAGCAGTTCTTC
>TRBJ1-6|few|TRBD1|TRBV4-1
CASSQAGGGSPLHF
TGCGCCAGCAGCCAAGCAGGGGGCGGATCACCCCTCCACTTT
>TRBJ2-7|.|TRBD2|TRBV10-2
CASSGLAGGPYEQYF
TGCGCCAGCAGTGGACTAGCGGGGGGCCCTTACGAGCAGTACTTC
>TRBJ2-2|once|.|TRBV5-1
CASSLDPSGGELFF
TGCGCCAGCAGCTTGGACCCGAGCGGCGGGGAGCTGTTTTTT
>TRBJ2-1|.|.|TRBV7-9
CASSPGSGGAYNEQFF
TGTGCCAGCAGTCCGGGGTCGGGGGGCGCCTACAATGAGCAGTTCTTC
>TRBJ2-7|.|.|TRBV5-4
CASSLGTSRFYEQYF
TGTGCCAGCAGCTTGGGGACCTCTAGGTTTTACGAGCAGTACTTC
>TRBJ2-5|.|.|TRBV5-4
CASSLEGAQETQYF
TGTGCCAGCAGCTTAGAAGGGGCCCAAGAGACCCAGTACTTC
>TRBJ1-1|.|TRBD1|TRBV28
CASSIPGTGGAAFF
TGTGCCAGCAGTATTCCCGGGACAGGGGGGGCAGCTTTCTTT